This TCR beta chain was retrieved from a study of blood T cells in healthy people across ages. Notes on the study in general: Naive CD4+ cells and diversity were both higher in long-lived donors than in aged donors. The study regarded diversity estimates from one million T cells as underestimates.

Then a second PCR, running roughly 7 to 11 cycles, was carried out with a sample-barcoded 5' primer and a J-beta primer mix. Tags on each cDNA molecule came from a template-switch adaptor with 12 random nucleotides. TCRdb reanalysed the 5' RACE reads using MiXCR and keeps one entry per CDR3 protein. The table has hundreds of thousands of distinct CDR3 sequences, roughly 53% seen once. This clonotype was seen a handful of times. Its antigen remains unidentified. Per-sample PBMC isolation yielded at least 6 million cells. The CDR3 spans 16 residues. Germline V gene data show CDR1 as ENHRY and CDR2 as SYGVKD.

The TCR sequence derives from a man aged 60 to 69 in good health. The rearrangement joins TRBV10-3 to TRBJ2-4; 7 bases agree with TRBD2. The J call may not be correct, given that the DNA end is closer to TRBJ2-7. The sample comprised blood. The CDR3 reads CAISESGRGSLYEQYF. DNA for the CDR3: TGTGCCATCAGTGAGTCGGGGAGGGGATCCCTCTACGAGCAGTACTTC.